The 5 T cell receptor beta chains below were found in one sample sequenced in a study of prognosis after radiotherapy for stage I lung cancer. From genomic DNA, two-round multiplex PCR was used to amplify TCR beta CDR3. Used in first-round PCR were primers specific to each TRBV and TRBJ gene. TCRdb re-called the multiplex PCR reads through MiXCR, storing one row per CDR3 protein. In the table there are tens of thousands of distinct CDR3 sequences, 30% to 40% of which are singletons. Here the sequenced sample was PBMCs, taken before or after stereotactic body radiation therapy (not recorded which). The source is a donor over 45 with non-small cell lung cancer.

This clonotype showed up just once. V and J are TRBV6-5 and TRBJ1-5; possible D gene TRBD1, 5 bases. The CDR3 sequence is 14 residues long. Looked up from germline, CDR1 is MNHEY and CDR2 is SVGAGI. V gave up 4 bases and J gave up 5 bases, with 12 bases separating them. CDR3: CASSFPWGDQPQHF. DNA for the CDR3: TGTGCCAGCAGTTTCCCCTGGGGGGATCAGCCCCAGCATTTT.

The table lists this clonotype with many counts. V gene TRBV7-9 combines with J gene TRBJ2-7; tentatively, D is TRBD1 (5 bases). Germline V CDR1 and CDR2: SEHNR, FQNEAQ (reference sequence). V was shortened by 2 bases and J by 4 bases, with 9 bases between the two germline ends. This CDR3 has 13 residues. The CDR3 is CASSLTDRYEQYF. The CDR3, as DNA: TGTGCCAGCAGCTTAACCGACAGATACGAGCAGTACTTC.

This clonotype was recorded many times. V and J are TRBV20-1 and TRBJ2-4; D is possibly TRBD2 (6 bases). Germline V CDR1 and CDR2: DFQATT, SNEGSKA (reference sequence). The CDR3 has 15 residues. The V gene lost 6 bases and the J gene lost 0 bases, with 15 bases spanning the gap. In nucleotides, the CDR3 is TGCAGTGCCCGTGGGGGAGGCTCAGCCAAAAACATTCAGTACTTC. It is translated as CSARGGGSAKNIQYF.

This clonotype was detected ten times or more. The chain uses TRBV20-1 and TRBJ1-1; TRBD1 aligns across 8 bases. V was pared by 0 bases and J by 4 bases, with 7 bases of the junction left unmatched. Germline CDR1 is DFQATT and CDR2 is SNEGSKA (reference sequence). The CDR3 consists of 15 residues. This chain's CDR3 is CSARDPGQGVTEAFF. The DNA of the CDR3 is TGCAGTGCTAGAGATCCCGGACAGGGCGTCACTGAAGCTTTCTTT.

This clonotype was recorded many times. The chain employs TRBV20-1 and TRBJ1-6; TRBD1 matches 8 bases. This CDR3 has 15 amino acids. V was clipped by 6 bases and J by 7 bases; unmatched bases: 11. Germline V gives CDR1 DFQATT, CDR2 SNEGSKA (reference sequence). CDR3 DNA: TGCAGTGCCCTGCGTCCAGGGGGCAGGAATTCACCCCTCCACTTT. Translation gives CSALRPGGRNSPLHF.